These 18 T cell receptor beta chains were all obtained from the same sample, sequenced in a study of T-cell memory formation after mild COVID-19. TCRdb reprocessed the 5' RACE reads via MiXCR and lists one record per CDR3 protein. The table includes some 120,000 distinct CDR3 sequences, about 6% detected once. Material: PBMCs or a T cell subset sorted from them (not recorded which). These receptors were obtained from an adult woman who had mild COVID-19 (a few samples of this study predate the infection). Cell type and time point are not known.

At least ten counts were recorded for this clonotype. V gene TRBV4-2 combines with J gene TRBJ2-1; D is tentatively TRBD1 or TRBD2 (6 bases each). Germline lookup yields CDR1 LGHNA and CDR2 YNFKEQ. This CDR3 is built from 15 residues. Trimming left V 5 bases short and J 8 bases short, with 19 bases between. CDR3 protein: CASSIGGGTWDEQFF. The CDR3 DNA sequence: TGTGCCAGCAGCATAGGTGGCGGGACATGGGATGAGCAGTTCTTC.

The rearrangement links TRBV6-1 to TRBJ2-5, with 9 bases that match TRBD2. This CDR3 is 14 amino acids long. Trimming removed 7 bases from V and 3 bases from J; junction bases left unmatched: 6. Germline V lookup: CDR1 MNHNS, CDR2 SASEGT. The CDR3 is CASTRGRAKETQYF. The CDR3 DNA sequence: TGTGCCAGCACCCGCGGGAGGGCGAAAGAGACCCAGTACTTC.

The CDR3 DNA is TGCGCCAGCAGCCCCGGACTACCTAGCACCGGGGAGCTGTTTTTT. This translates into CASSPGLPSTGELFF. The chain has TRBV5-1 and TRBJ2-2; D possibly corresponds to TRBD2 (6 bases). The CDR3 has 15 residues. Per the germline V gene, CDR1 is SGHRS and CDR2 is YFSETQ. Trimming took 4 bases from V and 4 from J, leaving 14 bases between them.

This clonotype was seen repeatedly, ten times or more. CDR3 sequence: CSARDSASGGYEQYF. In nucleotides, the CDR3 is TGCAGTGCTAGAGATTCGGCTAGCGGGGGCTACGAGCAGTACTTC. The chain carries TRBV20-1 and TRBJ2-7, with TRBD2 matching 10 bases. The length of the CDR3 is 15 residues. CDR1 is DFQATT and CDR2 is SNEGSKA in the germline V gene (reference sequence). Losses at the gene ends were 0 bases for V and 3 bases for J; bases not matched to a gene: 5.

This clonotype occurred many times. The chain links TRBV4-2 to TRBJ1-1; D remains ambiguous. CDR3 size: 17 residues. Trimming took off 1 base at V and 1 base at J, with 16 bases between the two ends. Germline values: CDR1 LGHNA, CDR2 YNFKEQ. The CDR3 DNA is TGTGCCAGCAGCCAAGTAGGGAGACGGATACAGAACACTGAAGCTTTCTTT. Translation: CASSQVGRRIQNTEAFF.

The chain couples TRBV27 to TRBJ1-1; D uncertain. The length of the CDR3 is 15 residues. With 4 bases removed from V and 3 bases from J, the gap between germline ends came to 15 bases. Germline CDR1 and CDR2: MNHEY and SMNVEV (reference sequence). This CDR3 reads CASSWSDGGYTEAFF. The CDR3 DNA reads as TGTGCCAGCAGTTGGTCCGACGGCGGCTACACTGAAGCTTTCTTT.

This clonotype was detected many times. V and J are TRBV5-4 and TRBJ2-2, with D perhaps matching TRBD1 (6 bases). The V end was cut by 4 bases, the J end by 4 bases, with 14 bases between. From germline, CDR1 is SGHNT and CDR2 YYREEE (reference sequence). This CDR3 has 15 amino acids. Here the CDR3 reads CASSEDSSGTGELFF. DNA for the CDR3: TGTGCCAGCAGCGAGGACAGTTCGGGCACCGGGGAGCTGTTTTTT.

In its sample, this clonotype was seen a few times. This chain links TRBV6-1 with TRBJ2-3; TRBD2 matches at 8 bases. Trimming took 5 bases from V and 4 from J; bases not matched to a gene: 11. The CDR3 is made up of 16 amino acids. Germline V gene data show CDR1 as MNHNS and CDR2 as SASEGT. The CDR3 protein is CASSPKSGLEPDTQYF. CDR3 sequence (DNA): TGTGCCAGCAGTCCAAAGTCGGGACTAGAGCCAGATACGCAGTATTTT.

This clonotype has a handful of counts. CDR3 protein: CASSQDNISGEWSTGELFF. The CDR3 DNA reads as TGCGCCAGCAGCCAAGATAACATTTCGGGGGAGTGGAGCACCGGGGAGCTGTTTTTT. V and J are TRBV4-3 and TRBJ2-2; D is perhaps TRBD2 (6 bases). Trimming stripped 0 bases from V and 4 bases from J, with 21 bases between. Germline CDR1 is LGHNA and CDR2 is YSLEER. The CDR3 totals 19 residues.

The chain is built from TRBV5-1 and TRBJ2-5; D perhaps matches TRBD2 (5 bases). In germline, CDR1 is SGHRS, CDR2 YFSETQ. The CDR3 is 14 amino acids. V lost 3 bases to trimming and J lost 5 bases, with 14 bases between them. The CDR3, as DNA: TGCGCCAGCAGCTCCGGACTGGACGGGGAGACCCAGTACTTC. This codes for CASSSGLDGETQYF.

Ten or more counts support this clonotype. V gene TRBV5-1 combines with J gene TRBJ1-2, with 9 nucleotides matching TRBD1. This CDR3 comprises 16 residues. Germline CDR1 and CDR2: SGHRS and YFSETQ. V lost 4 bases to trimming and J lost 3 bases; unmatched junction nucleotides: 10. The CDR3 nucleotides read TGCGCCAGCAGCCGGGGTACAGGGGGCGCTGACTATGGCTACACCTTC. Its translation is CASSRGTGGADYGYTF.

In this sample, this clonotype turned up a few times. The V call is TRBV9, the J call TRBJ1-3, with D possibly matching TRBD1 (5 bases). Germline-derived CDR1 and CDR2 are SGDLS and YYNGEE. The V and J ends lost 1 base and 3 bases respectively, with 8 bases between them. This CDR3 contains 14 residues. The CDR3 is CASSVRGGGNTIYF. CDR3 coding DNA: TGTGCCAGCAGCGTAAGGGGAGGTGGAAACACCATATATTTT.

The V call is TRBV12-3 or TRBV12-4, the J call TRBJ2-7; D gene ambiguous. The CDR3 totals 12 residues. Deletions cut 5 bases from V and 5 bases from J, with 10 bases between. The CDR3 DNA reads as TGTGCCAGCAGTCTTTTCACACACGAGCAGTACTTC. Translating gives CASSLFTHEQYF.

This rearrangement joins TRBV6-6 to TRBJ2-3; 12 bases are shared with TRBD2. Germline CDR1 reads MNHNY; CDR2 reads SVGAGI (reference sequence). The CDR3 extends over 16 amino acids. V gave up 4 bases and J gave up 3 bases; unmatched junction bases: 5. DNA for the CDR3: TGTGCCAGCAGTTCCGGACTAGCGGGAAGGACAGATACGCAGTATTTT. It translates to CASSSGLAGRTDTQYF.

The rearrangement links TRBV5-1 to TRBJ1-3; no clear D. Germline V gene sequence: CDR1 SGHRS, CDR2 YFSETQ. With 1 base removed from V and 0 bases from J, the gap between germline ends came to 14 bases. The CDR3 contains 17 residues. CDR3 sequence: CASSLFGRKSSGNTIYF. Here the CDR3 DNA reads TGCGCCAGCAGCTTGTTCGGCAGGAAAAGCTCTGGAAACACCATATATTTT.

This clonotype was seen repeatedly, ten times or more. The chain couples TRBV27 to TRBJ2-7; D ambiguous. The CDR3 totals 10 residues. Germline loops: CDR1 MNHEY, CDR2 SMNVEV (reference sequence). Trimming shortened V by 6 bases and J by 4 bases, and 4 bases separated the two germline ends. The CDR3 region is CASRGYEQYF. CDR3 nucleotides: TGTGCCAGCAGGGGATACGAGCAGTACTTC.

The chain couples TRBV6-5 to TRBJ2-5; 12 positions agree with TRBD2. CDR1 and CDR2 from the germline V gene are MNHEY and SVGAGI. V gave up 3 bases and J gave up 3 bases; unmatched junction bases: 5. CDR3 length equals 16 residues. The CDR3 spells CASSYTGLAGKETQYF. CDR3 bases: TGTGCCAGCAGTTATACAGGACTAGCGGGGAAAGAGACCCAGTACTTC.

This clonotype was recorded at least ten times. The chain couples TRBV18 to TRBJ1-2; TRBD1 might be the D (5 bases). This CDR3 is built from 14 residues. Trimming shortened V by 2 bases and J by 6 bases, and 13 bases separated the two germline ends. The germline gives CDR1 KGHSH, CDR2 LQKENI. CDR3 bases: TGTGCCAGCTCACCAAAGAGGGGCGCAAATGGCTACACCTTC. As protein: CASSPKRGANGYTF.